Listed here are 10 T cell receptor beta chains from one sample, sequenced in a study of shared clonotypes between healthy human individuals. Repertoires were generated with immunoSEQ multiplex PCR, while TCRdb's copy carries only in-frame clones and drops some. The sample includes about 870,000 clones, approximately 92% seen only once; the top ten take under 30%. CD45RO-negative, CCR7-selected cells formed the naive CD8 fraction, which excluded terminally differentiated effector memory CD45RA+ cells. The sequenced sample was naive CD8+ T cells sorted from blood. The receptors shown here come from a man aged 25-45 years in good health.

This chain uses TRBV15 with TRBJ2-3, with 14 bases lining up with TRBD2. The CDR3 sequence is 17 residues long. V lost 1 base and J lost 7; bases outside the gene matches: 7. Per germline, CDR1 LNHNV and CDR2 YYDKDF (reference sequence). The CDR3 bases are TGTGCCACCAGCAGAGGTGGGACTAGCGGGAGCTATAATACGCAGTATTTT. Amino acids: CATSRGGTSGSYNTQYF.

To note about this clone: Other nucleotide sequences in the sample specify the same CDR3. V and J are TRBV27 and TRBJ2-1; possible D gene TRBD1, 5 bases. Trimming took 2 bases from V and 8 from J, leaving 7 bases between them. CDR1 MNHEY and CDR2 SMNVEV come from the germline V gene (reference sequence). The CDR3 loop spans 12 amino acids. CDR3 in DNA: TGTGCCAGCAGTTTAATAGGGGATGAGCAGTTCTTC. This sequence encodes CASSLIGDEQFF.

This chain links TRBV7-9 with TRBJ2-7, with D hard to call. Trimming removed 1 base from V and 2 bases from J, with 12 bases in between. The CDR3 extends over 15 amino acids. Germline-derived CDR1 and CDR2 are SEHNR and FQNEAQ (reference sequence). The CDR3: CASSLVPTTTYEQYF. The CDR3 nucleotides read TGTGCCAGCAGCTTAGTTCCGACAACTACCTACGAGCAGTACTTC.

This chain joins TRBV27 and TRBJ2-2, with 7 bases that match TRBD1. The CDR3 loop spans 18 amino acids. The V segment lost 9 bases and the J segment 6 bases; nucleotides outside the gene matches: 22. The germline V gene has CDR1 MNHEY and CDR2 SMNVEV (reference sequence). The CDR3 sequence: CARAPPDRVKSSAGELFF. The DNA of the CDR3 is TGTGCCAGGGCGCCGCCTGACAGGGTAAAAAGTTCCGCCGGGGAGCTGTTTTTT.

This clone showed up just once. This chain links TRBV20-1 with TRBJ1-1; D perhaps matches TRBD1 (6 bases). CDR1 is DFQATT and CDR2 is SNEGSKA in the germline V gene (reference sequence). The CDR3 is 10 amino acids. V was shortened by 4 bases and J by 8 bases, with 8 bases between the two germline ends. The CDR3 DNA is TGCAGTGCTACAGACAGGGAAGCTTTCTTT. This codes for CSATDREAFF.

The chain is built from TRBV19 and TRBJ2-7; TRBD2 agrees at 12 bases. The CDR3 loop spans 19 amino acids. The V and J ends lost 7 bases and 3 bases, in that order; junction bases with no gene match: 19. Germline CDR1 LNHDA, CDR2 SQIVND (reference sequence). The CDR3 protein is CASTDTTSGRPAGNYEQYF. In nucleotides, the CDR3 is TGTGCCAGTACCGATACGACTAGCGGGAGACCCGCTGGAAACTACGAGCAGTACTTC.

The chain has TRBV5-1 and TRBJ2-3, with TRBD1 matching over 10 bases. The CDR3 is 15 residues long. CDR1 is SGHRS and CDR2 is YFSETQ in the germline V gene. J gave up 6 bases and V 5 bases, and 9 bases lay outside the gene matches. CDR3 region: CASRFPGQGKDTQYF. DNA for the CDR3: TGCGCCAGCAGGTTTCCGGGACAGGGGAAGGATACGCAGTATTTT.

The V and J genes are TRBV18 and TRBJ2-7; D is possibly TRBD1 (6 bases). The germline V and J ends were trimmed by 2 bases and 4 bases, with 18 bases remaining between them. Germline V gene data show CDR1 as KGHSH and CDR2 as LQKENI. The CDR3 loop spans 16 amino acids. The CDR3 DNA is TGTGCCAGCTCACCAGAAGTTTGGGACAAACTTTACGAGCAGTACTTC. Its translation: CASSPEVWDKLYEQYF. The variable domain in full, with the rest retrieved from reference TRBV18 and TRBJ2-7, is NAGVMQNPRHLVRRRGQEARLRCSPMKGHSHVYWYRQLPEEGLKFMVYLQKENIIDESGMPKERFSAEFPKEGPSILRIQQVVRGDSAAYFCASSPEVWDKLYEQYFGPGTRLTVT.

The genes are TRBV4-2 and TRBJ2-1, with 7 bases aligning to TRBD2. This CDR3 has 20 residues. CDR1 and CDR2 from the germline V gene are LGHNA and YNFKEQ. The junction had 19 bases not matched to a gene; V was cut back by 1 base and J by 4 bases. CDR3 nucleotide sequence: TGTGCCAGCAGCCAAGCTCTTCTAAAGGCCCTAGCGGAGAGTTACAATGAGCAGTTCTTC. Translation: CASSQALLKALAESYNEQFF.

The chain employs TRBV13 and TRBJ1-3; D is unclear. The CDR3 runs 14 residues. The V end lost 10 bases, the J end lost 1 base, and 14 bases lay between the germline ends. Germline CDR1 is PRHDT and CDR2 is FYEKMQ (reference sequence). CDR3 bases: TGTGCCACCTCAAGCCAGCTGTCTGGAAACACCATATATTTT. This translates into CATSSQLSGNTIYF.